This TCR beta chain was captured in a study of T cells expressing NK-cell markers. Overall study context: With respect to HCMV, most of the eight sequenced donors were seropositive, and one was seronegative. Study results and caveats: NKG2C+ dominant clonotype frequencies in over 5 donors were roughly 1.0-7.5% of CD8+ T cells.

Points on this clonotype: What it binds is not known.

UMIs were included in TCR beta cDNA generated by 5'RACE template switching. One entry per CDR3 protein, without DNA, is what TCRdb gives after re-calling the 5' RACE reads. The sample has 500,000 to 700,000 distinct CDR3 sequences. The CDR3 has 18 amino acids. Per the germline V gene, CDR1 is MDHEN and CDR2 is SYDVKM. The chain joins TRBV28 to TRBJ1-2; as DNA is missing, the TRBD1 call by TCRdb cannot be tested. The receptor was isolated from a man in his late teens or twenties in good health. Material: blood T cells: a sorted CD56 or NKG2C T cell subset, CD4+ or CD8+ T cells, or bulk PBMC T cells (not recorded which). Here the CDR3 reads CASSYTPVRTRANYGYTF.